The 24 T cell receptor beta chains in this list originate from one sample, sequenced in a study of T-cell memory formation after mild COVID-19. TCRdb redid the calling of the 5' RACE reads with MiXCR, one entry per CDR3 protein. The repertoire holds around 140,000 distinct CDR3 sequences, with over 15% as singletons. Source material: PBMCs or a T cell subset sorted from them (not recorded which). The receptors come from an adult woman who had mild COVID-19 (a few samples of this study predate the infection). Cell type and time point are not known.

In nucleotides, the CDR3 is TGTGCCAGCAGCTTGGGACTAGCGGGAGTCGGCCAAAACATTCAGTACTTC. Its protein is CASSLGLAGVGQNIQYF. The chain employs TRBV7-6 and TRBJ2-4; 14 bases are a match to TRBD2. The CDR3 covers 17 residues. V lost 3 bases to trimming and J lost 5 bases; unmatched junction nucleotides: 6. CDR1 is SGHVS and CDR2 is FNYEAQ in the germline V gene.

This clonotype was observed a few times. The chain recombines TRBV2 with TRBJ1-1; D unresolved. V was cut by 4 bases and J by 2 bases, with 5 bases left in between. The CDR3 spans 12 residues. The germline V gene encodes CDR1 SNHLY and CDR2 FYNNEI. Written as DNA, the CDR3 is TGTGCCAGCAGTGCTCACAACACTGAAGCTTTCTTT. It specifies CASSAHNTEAFF.

The chain carries TRBV24-1 and TRBJ1-2; possible D gene TRBD1, 5 bases. V was shortened by 3 bases and J by 8 bases, with 12 bases between the two germline ends. CDR1 and CDR2 (germline): KGHDR, SFDVKD. The CDR3 is made up of 13 amino acids. The CDR3 sequence is CATSDRGMKGYTF. CDR3 DNA: TGTGCCACCAGTGATCGGGGGATGAAAGGCTACACCTTC.

The rearrangement joins TRBV5-1 to TRBJ1-4; 7 positions agree with TRBD1. With V trimmed by 0 bases and J by 5 bases, 7 bases remained unmatched. Per the germline V gene, CDR1 is SGHRS and CDR2 is YFSETQ. The length of the CDR3 is 16 residues. CDR3 region: CASSLDVAGGNEKLFF. CDR3 coding DNA: TGCGCCAGCAGCTTGGATGTCGCAGGGGGGAATGAAAAACTGTTTTTT. The full variable domain, completed using reference TRBV5-1 and TRBJ1-4, is KAGVTQTPRYLIKTRGQQVTLSCSPISGHRSVSWYQQTPGQGLQFLFEYFSETQRNKGNFPGRFSGRQFSNSRSEMNVSTLELGDSALYLCASSLDVAGGNEKLFFGSGTQLSVL.

This clonotype occurred a few times. This chain joins TRBV20-1 and TRBJ2-7; 7 bases line up with TRBD1. Germline CDR1 and CDR2: DFQATT and SNEGSKA (reference sequence). The V gene end was trimmed by 2 bases and the J gene end by 2 bases; junction bases not matched to a gene: 15. This CDR3 comprises 17 residues. The DNA of the CDR3 is TGCAGTGCTAGACTGAGAGGGGGTGACAGGGCCCCCTACGAGCAGTACTTC. It codes for CSARLRGGDRAPYEQYF.

The gene calls are TRBV29-1 and TRBJ2-3; TRBD2 is a possible D gene (6 bases). The CDR3 consists of 15 residues. Between the trimmed V and J ends, which lost 3 bases and 1 base, there was a span of 14 bases. Per germline, CDR1 SQVTM and CDR2 ANQGSEA. CDR3 amino acids: CSVEKGGIGTDTQYF. The CDR3 nucleotides are TGCAGCGTTGAGAAGGGCGGGATTGGCACAGATACGCAGTATTTT.

The chain employs TRBV2 and TRBJ2-5; tentative D call: TRBD1 (5 bases). This CDR3 has 12 residues. From germline, CDR1 is SNHLY and CDR2 FYNNEI. V was pared by 4 bases and J by 4 bases, with 7 bases between. The CDR3 DNA reads as TGTGCCAGCAGTGTGCAGGGAGAGACCCAGTACTTC. Residues: CASSVQGETQYF.

J is TRBJ2-1 and V is TRBV7-2, with D unresolved. Germline CDR1 and CDR2: SGHTA and FQGNSA. The CDR3 loop spans 13 amino acids. Trimming cost V 4 bases and J 7 bases, with 11 bases left between them. The CDR3 here is CASSSPRRNEQFF. The CDR3 DNA reads TGTGCCAGCAGCTCGCCCCGACGGAATGAGCAGTTCTTC.

The chain joins TRBV19 to TRBJ2-6; D gene unclear. This CDR3 contains 17 residues. Germline V gene data show CDR1 as LNHDA and CDR2 as SQIVND (reference sequence). Trimming shortened V by 5 bases and J by 0 bases, and 14 bases separated the two germline ends. The CDR3 loop reads CASSHGRPYSGANVLTF. CDR3 nucleotides: TGTGCCAGTAGTCACGGACGGCCTTACTCTGGGGCCAACGTCCTGACTTTC.

V is TRBV12-5 and J is TRBJ2-3, with D perhaps matching TRBD1 (6 bases). The germline V gene has CDR1 LGHNT and CDR2 FRNRAP. V lost 6 bases, J lost 0 bases, and 16 bases lay in between. The CDR3 loop spans 16 amino acids. DNA of the CDR3: TGTGCTAGTGGCCCCAGAGCGCAGGGGAGCACAGATACGCAGTATTTT. This sequence encodes CASGPRAQGSTDTQYF.

This clonotype was counted only a few times. V gene TRBV25-1 combines with J gene TRBJ2-3, with D tentatively TRBD1 or TRBD2 (5 bases each). This CDR3 is 15 amino acids long. Trimming took off 1 base at V and 5 bases at J, with 13 bases between the two ends. CDR1 is MGHDK, CDR2 SYGVNS, per germline. The CDR3 nucleotides read TGTGCCAGCAGTGAATCTGGCGCGAGGGGAGATACGCAGTATTTT. This sequence encodes CASSESGARGDTQYF.

This clonotype was detected only a few times. The V call is TRBV7-9, the J call TRBJ1-1; no definite D call. The length of the CDR3 is 17 residues. V lost 5 bases and J lost 0, with 19 bases in between. From germline, CDR1 is SEHNR and CDR2 FQNEAQ (reference sequence). In nucleotides, the CDR3 is TGTGCCAGCAGCAATCCACCCGGGCGGCCTATGAACACTGAAGCTTTCTTT. Translated: CASSNPPGRPMNTEAFF.

The chain links TRBV5-1 to TRBJ2-7; no definite D call. CDR3 length: 14 amino acids. V lost 0 bases and J lost 5, with 12 bases in between. CDR1 is SGHRS and CDR2 is YFSETQ in the germline V gene. The CDR3 DNA reads TGCGCCAGCAGCTTGGGGGCAGGTCGCGACGAGCAGTACTTC. Its translation: CASSLGAGRDEQYF.

The CDR3 sequence is CASSSWTSTNEKLFF. The CDR3 DNA reads as TGTGCCAGCAGCTCGTGGACCTCAACTAATGAAAAACTGTTTTTT. The chain carries TRBV7-9 and TRBJ1-4; D is unresolved. CDR1 SEHNR and CDR2 FQNEAQ come from the germline V gene (reference sequence). The CDR3 extends over 15 amino acids. Trimming removed 4 bases from V and 0 bases from J, with 9 bases in between.

A few counts support this clonotype. The genes are TRBV4-2 and TRBJ1-1, with D tentatively TRBD1 (6 bases). V was cut by 0 bases and J by 1 base, with 9 bases left in between. The CDR3 is made up of 15 amino acids. CDR1 and CDR2 (germline): LGHNA, YNFKEQ. Here the CDR3 reads CASSQDPTGNTEAFF. The CDR3 nucleotides read TGTGCCAGCAGCCAAGATCCGACAGGGAACACTGAAGCTTTCTTT.

This clonotype was seen a handful of times. The rearrangement joins TRBV10-3 to TRBJ2-1; TRBD2 matches 12 bases. The CDR3 totals 14 residues. Per germline, CDR1 ENHRY and CDR2 SYGVKD. Trimming at V came to 9 bases and at J to 9 bases, leaving 9 bases not matched to a gene. Written as DNA, the CDR3 is TGTGCCATGGCATCTAGCGGGAGGGACGTTGAGCAGTTCTTC. It translates to CAMASSGRDVEQFF.

V and J are TRBV7-2 and TRBJ2-1, with TRBD2 matching over 11 bases. CDR1 and CDR2 from the germline V gene are SGHTA and FQGNSA. Germline trimming cut 3 bases from V and 7 bases from J; bases unmatched to any gene: 5. The CDR3 is 15 residues long. CDR3 nucleotides: TGTGCCAGCAGCTTTGGACTAGCGGGCCCGAATGAGCAGTTCTTC. It yields the protein CASSFGLAGPNEQFF.

This chain connects TRBV27 to TRBJ2-7; 13 bases fit TRBD2. CDR3 length: 17 amino acids. From germline, CDR1 is MNHEY and CDR2 SMNVEV (reference sequence). The V gene end was trimmed by 4 bases and the J gene end by 2 bases; junction bases not matched to a gene: 8. The CDR3 loop is CASSSRTSGRTPYEQYF. The CDR3 DNA reads as TGTGCCAGCAGTTCTCGGACTAGCGGGAGAACCCCCTACGAGCAGTACTTC.

In this sample, this clonotype turned up a few times. The chain links TRBV12-3 or TRBV12-4 to TRBJ1-2, with 7 bases that match TRBD1. This CDR3 has 12 residues. Trimming removed 7 bases from V and 5 bases from J; junction bases left unmatched: 4. The CDR3 DNA sequence: TGTGCCAGCACACCAGGGGGATATGGCTACACCTTC. It yields the protein CASTPGGYGYTF.

The chain joins TRBV5-1 to TRBJ2-1, with 7 bases that match TRBD2. CDR3 length equals 13 residues. Trimming cost V 7 bases and J 5 bases; bases outside gene matches: 6. The germline V gene has CDR1 SGHRS and CDR2 YFSETQ. The CDR3 nucleotides read TGCGCCAGCTCCCTAGCGGCCGACAATGAGCAGTTCTTC. The encoded protein is CASSLAADNEQFF.

V usage is TRBV4-2 and J usage is TRBJ2-7; 12 bases map to TRBD2. J was trimmed by 4 bases and V by 4 bases; bases with no gene match: 5. The CDR3 is 15 amino acids. CDR1 is LGHNA and CDR2 is YNFKEQ in the germline V gene. CDR3 bases: TGTGCCAGCAGCCGACTAGCGGGAGTCGAGTACGAGCAGTACTTC. Translation: CASSRLAGVEYEQYF.

The chain couples TRBV4-1 to TRBJ2-1, with 8 nucleotides matching TRBD1. Trimming took 8 bases from V and 9 from J; bases not matched to a gene: 21. Germline CDR1 reads MGHRA; CDR2 reads YSYEKL. CDR3 length: 17 residues. CDR3 sequence: CASSKPPDRAKETEQFF. CDR3 in DNA: TGCGCCAGCTCGAAACCTCCGGACAGGGCTAAAGAGACTGAGCAGTTCTTC.

The rearrangement links TRBV4-2 to TRBJ2-3, with TRBD1 identical over 9 bases. The CDR3 has 15 residues. Per the germline V gene, CDR1 is LGHNA and CDR2 is YNFKEQ. Trimming cost V 4 bases and J 4 bases; bases outside gene matches: 6. For the CDR3, the DNA is TGTGCCAGCAGCCTGGAGACAGGGGGGCCAGATACGCAGTATTTT. This sequence encodes CASSLETGGPDTQYF.

There are a few counts of this clonotype. The chain employs TRBV7-2 and TRBJ2-7, with TRBD1 matching over 8 bases. V was clipped by 7 bases and J by 1 base; unmatched bases: 6. From germline, CDR1 is SGHTA and CDR2 FQGNSA. CDR3 length equals 14 residues. The CDR3 DNA follows: TGTGCCAGCACCCGACAGGGGTTTTCCTACGAGCAGTACTTC. It codes for CASTRQGFSYEQYF.